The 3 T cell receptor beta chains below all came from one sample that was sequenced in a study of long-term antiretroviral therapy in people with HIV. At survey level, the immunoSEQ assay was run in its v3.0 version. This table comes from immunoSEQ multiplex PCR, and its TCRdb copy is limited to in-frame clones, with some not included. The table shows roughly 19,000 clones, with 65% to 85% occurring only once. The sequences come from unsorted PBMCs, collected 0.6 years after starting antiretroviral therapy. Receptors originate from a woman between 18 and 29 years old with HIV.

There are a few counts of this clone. The CDR3 loop reads CSVEVGAGGGGGELFF. The DNA for the CDR3 is TGCAGCGTTGAAGTAGGGGCAGGGGGCGGTGGCGGGGAGCTGTTTTTT. The gene calls are TRBV29-1 and TRBJ2-2, with 8 positions matching TRBD1. The CDR3 has 16 residues. V shed 1 base and J 7 bases; nucleotides not matched to a gene: 11. Germline assignment: CDR1 SQVTM and CDR2 ANQGSEA.

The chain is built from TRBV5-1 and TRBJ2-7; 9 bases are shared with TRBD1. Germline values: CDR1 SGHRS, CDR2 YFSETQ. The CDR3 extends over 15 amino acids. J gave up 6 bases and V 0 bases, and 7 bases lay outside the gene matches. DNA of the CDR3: TGCGCCAGCAGCTTGGCCGGGACAGGGAGCTCCGAGCAGTACTTC. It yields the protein CASSLAGTGSSEQYF.

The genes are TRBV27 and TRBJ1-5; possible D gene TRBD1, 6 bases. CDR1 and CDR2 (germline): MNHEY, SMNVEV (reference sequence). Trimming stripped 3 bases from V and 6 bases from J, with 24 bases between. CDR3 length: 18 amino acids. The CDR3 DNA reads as TGTGCCAGCAGTTTGGCGGGGGGCCCACATCCGGGGTCTCAGCCCCAGCATTTT. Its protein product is CASSLAGGPHPGSQPQHF.